This T cell receptor beta chain comes out of a study of blood T cell repertoires in COVID-19. TCRdb's copy holds only in-frame clones and misses some; the assay was immunoSEQ multiplex PCR. The data contain approximately 210,000 clones, just over 85% of them seen just once; the ten biggest clones take up over 2%. This CDR3 has 14 residues. Between the trimmed V and J ends, which lost 2 bases and 0 bases, there was a span of 5 bases. Germline V gene data show CDR1 as SGDLS and CDR2 as YYNGEE. The clonotype was recovered from a man aged 25 to 45 who had recovered from COVID-19. The chain uses TRBV9 and TRBJ2-2, with no clear D. Source material: peripheral blood. The DNA for the CDR3 is TGTGCCAGCAGCGTTAGTCCGAACACCGGGGAGCTGTTTTTT. Its translation is CASSVSPNTGELFF.